Listed here are 12 T cell receptor beta chains from one sample, sequenced in a study of follicular helper T cells after annual influenza vaccination. TCRdb's table, derived via immunoSEQ multiplex PCR, lists solely in-frame clones and lacks some. There are approximately 11,000 clones in the sample; roughly 80% occur only once, and more than 0.9% lies in the top ten. Time point denoted: 2014-2015 season, pre-vaccination. This material consisted of CXCR5- memory CD4+ T cells sorted from blood, taken on the day of influenza vaccination. The source is an adult who received the influenza vaccine.

The chain couples TRBV9 to TRBJ2-7; 8 bases are a match to TRBD2. Germline V gene data show CDR1 as SGDLS and CDR2 as YYNGEE. The CDR3 spans 15 residues. V lost 3 bases to trimming and J lost 2 bases; unmatched junction nucleotides: 7. CDR3 protein: CASSAGLASTYEQYF. The CDR3 DNA sequence: TGTGCCAGCAGCGCCGGACTAGCCTCTACCTACGAGCAGTACTTC. Looking up the rest from reference TRBV9 and TRBJ2-7 gives the full variable domain: DSGVTQTPKHLITATGQRVTLRCSPRSGDLSVYWYQQSLDQGLQFLIQYYNGEERAKGNILERFSAQQFPDLHSELNLSSLELGDSALYFCASSAGLASTYEQYFGPGTRLTVT.

This chain joins TRBV18 and TRBJ1-1, with D unresolved. The length of the CDR3 is 13 residues. Trimming left V 2 bases short and J 0 bases short, with 4 bases between. Germline values: CDR1 KGHSH, CDR2 LQKENI. The CDR3 DNA is TGTGCCAGCTCACCAACGGTGAACACTGAAGCTTTCTTT. Amino acid sequence: CASSPTVNTEAFF.

V and J are TRBV6-1 and TRBJ2-3, with 14 bases matching TRBD2. CDR3 length equals 20 residues. Losses at the gene ends were 4 bases for V and 1 base for J; bases not matched to a gene: 13. Germline V lookup: CDR1 MNHNS, CDR2 SASEGT. This CDR3 reads CASSGAGLAGGLRGTDTQYF. The DNA for the CDR3 is TGTGCCAGCAGTGGCGCCGGACTAGCGGGAGGATTGCGGGGCACAGATACGCAGTATTTT.

The gene calls are TRBV4-1 and TRBJ2-3; 8 nucleotides align to TRBD2. CDR1 is MGHRA, CDR2 YSYEKL, per germline. The J segment lost 5 bases and the V segment lost 1 base, leaving 8 bases of the junction unmatched. This CDR3 is built from 16 residues. The CDR3 coding sequence is TGCGCCAGCAGCCAAGGAAGGCGGGAGGCCGTAGATACGCAGTATTTT. Protein: CASSQGRREAVDTQYF.

This chain links TRBV9 with TRBJ1-1, with 8 bases identical to TRBD1. This CDR3 is built from 14 residues. Germline lookup yields CDR1 SGDLS and CDR2 YYNGEE. The V gene end was trimmed by 3 bases and the J gene end by 10 bases; junction bases not matched to a gene: 11. The CDR3 sequence is CASSATTGEVGAFF. CDR3 in DNA: TGTGCCAGCAGCGCTACGACAGGGGAAGTGGGAGCTTTCTTT.

V and J are TRBV11-2 and TRBJ1-3, with 7 bases identical to TRBD1. CDR1 is SGHAT, CDR2 FQNNGV, per germline. V was pared by 1 base and J by 4 bases, with 13 bases of the junction left unmatched. This CDR3 contains 18 residues. The CDR3 DNA sequence: TGTGCCAGCAGCTTAGTTGGAGCGATGAGGGGGCGCGGAAACACCATATATTTT. Translating it yields CASSLVGAMRGRGNTIYF.

This sequence joins TRBV18 and TRBJ2-1; D may be TRBD1 (5 bases). This CDR3 has 13 residues. Germline lookup yields CDR1 KGHSH and CDR2 LQKENI. V was trimmed by 4 bases and J by 8 bases, leaving 12 bases between them. The CDR3 DNA sequence: TGTGCCAGCTCACGACGGCAGGGCGATGAGCAGTTCTTC. This codes for CASSRRQGDEQFF.

The table lists this clone with a few counts. The chain uses TRBV19 and TRBJ1-6; TRBD1 agrees at 7 bases. Germline V CDR1 and CDR2: LNHDA, SQIVND (reference sequence). The CDR3 extends over 13 amino acids. Losses at the gene ends were 8 bases for V and 7 bases for J; bases not matched to a gene: 5. The DNA for the CDR3 is TGTGCCAGTCGGGACAGCGGGAATTCACCCCTCCACTTT. This sequence encodes CASRDSGNSPLHF.

This chain joins TRBV30 and TRBJ2-1, with 8 bases fitting TRBD1. V trimming: 3 bases; J trimming: 15 bases; junction bases outside the gene matches: 4. CDR3 size: 10 residues. Looked up from germline, CDR1 is GTSNPN and CDR2 is SVGIG (reference sequence). CDR3: CAWSGTGVFF. For the CDR3, the DNA is TGTGCCTGGAGCGGGACAGGTGTGTTCTTC.

This sequence joins TRBV6-1 and TRBJ1-2; TRBD1 matches at 9 bases. The CDR3 has 17 residues. Germline V CDR1 and CDR2: MNHNS, SASEGT. Losses at the gene ends were 1 base for V and 5 bases for J; bases not matched to a gene: 11. CDR3 amino acids: CASSEVYPGQGRYGYTF. The CDR3 DNA follows: TGTGCCAGCAGTGAAGTGTACCCGGGACAGGGCCGGTATGGCTACACCTTC.

V usage is TRBV30 and J usage is TRBJ1-1; unclear D gene. Germline V gives CDR1 GTSNPN, CDR2 SVGIG (reference sequence). V was clipped by 6 bases and J by 1 base, with 9 bases between them. This CDR3 has 12 amino acids. In DNA form, the CDR3 reads TGTGCCTGCCCCCGAGCGAACACTGAAGCTTTCTTT. This encodes CACPRANTEAFF.

The sample holds a few counts of this clone. The genes are TRBV7-2 and TRBJ2-1, with TRBD1 identical over 7 bases. J was trimmed by 7 bases and V by 2 bases; bases with no gene match: 8. CDR3 length: 15 amino acids. In germline, CDR1 is SGHTA, CDR2 FQGNSA. CDR3 sequence (DNA): TGTGCCAGCAGCTTAACCATACAGGGGATTAATGAGCAGTTCTTC. It specifies CASSLTIQGINEQFF.